These 13 T cell receptor beta chains came from one sample sequenced in a study of blood T cell repertoires in COVID-19. Here immunoSEQ multiplex PCR was the method, and the copy in TCRdb shows in-frame clones only, minus some. The table lists about 370,000 clones, more than 75% of them singletons. Sequenced input: peripheral blood. Receptor source: a woman aged 25 to 39 with COVID-19, enrolled during active disease.

The rearrangement joins TRBV10-1 to TRBJ2-1, with TRBD1 identical over 8 bases. CDR1 and CDR2 (germline): WNHNN, SYGVQD (reference sequence). The CDR3 consists of 16 residues. V lost 4 bases to trimming and J lost 0 bases; unmatched junction nucleotides: 5. For the CDR3, the DNA is TGCGCCAGCAGTGCAGGGGGCAGTCCCTCCTACAATGAGCAGTTCTTC. This encodes CASSAGGSPSYNEQFF.

This rearrangement joins TRBV27 to TRBJ2-2, with a weak D call TRBD1 (6 bases). From germline, CDR1 is MNHEY and CDR2 SMNVEV (reference sequence). The CDR3 runs to 15 residues. Trimming took 10 bases from V and 4 from J, leaving 19 bases between them. In nucleotides, the CDR3 is TGTGCCACCCGTCGAGGGGGAGTTACCACCGGGGAGCTGTTTTTT. Its protein product is CATRRGGVTTGELFF.

The genes are TRBV2 and TRBJ2-5; the match to TRBD1 covers 8 bases. The CDR3 runs to 14 residues. V shed 6 bases and J 4 bases; nucleotides not matched to a gene: 7. Germline CDR1 SNHLY, CDR2 FYNNEI. The CDR3, as DNA: TGTGCCAGCAGAGACAGGGGCGCAGGAGAGACCCAGTACTTC. The encoded protein is CASRDRGAGETQYF.

The chain has TRBV7-9 and TRBJ2-5; 7 bases map to TRBD1. The CDR3 contains 12 residues. The V gene end was trimmed by 8 bases and the J gene end by 4 bases; junction bases not matched to a gene: 4. CDR1 is SEHNR and CDR2 is FQNEAQ in the germline V gene (reference sequence). In DNA, the CDR3 is TGTGCCAGCCACAGGGGTGGAGAGACCCAGTACTTC. Translated, it gives CASHRGGETQYF. Together with reference TRBV7-9 and TRBJ2-5, the CDR3 gives the full variable domain: DTGVSQNPRHKITKRGQNVTFRCDPISEHNRLYWYRQTLGQGPEFLTYFQNEAQLEKSRLLSDRFSAERPKGSFSTLEIQRTEQGDSAMYLCASHRGGETQYFGPGTRLLVL.

The chain is built from TRBV30 and TRBJ2-3, with D possibly being TRBD2 (6 bases). Trimming took off 0 bases at V and 2 bases at J, with 12 bases between the two ends. CDR1 GTSNPN and CDR2 SVGIG come from the germline V gene (reference sequence). The CDR3 is made up of 15 amino acids. DNA of the CDR3: TGTGCCTGGAGTGTACAGGCGGGGAACACAGATACGCAGTATTTT. Its translation is CAWSVQAGNTDTQYF.

This clone has only one observation. The gene calls are TRBV3-1 (or the pseudogene TRBV3-2) and TRBJ2-7; 7 nucleotides line up with TRBD2. CDR3 length equals 14 residues. Germline V gene sequence: CDR1 LGHDT, CDR2 YNNKEL (reference sequence). With V trimmed by 0 bases and J by 3 bases, 2 bases remained unmatched. As DNA, the CDR3 is TGTGCCAGCAGCCAAGAGGGAGGGTACTACGAGCAGTACTTC. Protein sequence: CASSQEGGYYEQYF.

The CDR3 spells CASSEGLAGVHEQFF. The CDR3 DNA reads TGTGCCAGCAGTGAAGGGCTAGCGGGAGTTCATGAGCAGTTCTTC. The rearrangement links TRBV2 to TRBJ2-1, with 10 positions matching TRBD2. Trimming cost V 1 base and J 8 bases; bases outside gene matches: 5. The CDR3 has 15 residues. Germline V gene data show CDR1 as SNHLY and CDR2 as FYNNEI.

CDR3 sequence reads: CASSPSAGTYEQYF. CDR3 sequence (DNA): TGTGCCAGCAGTCCCAGTGCGGGTACCTACGAGCAGTACTTC. This rearrangement joins TRBV6-6 to TRBJ2-7; TRBD2 might be the D (5 bases). The CDR3 loop spans 14 amino acids. Trimming cost V 5 bases and J 2 bases, with 13 bases left between them. Germline CDR1 MNHNY, CDR2 SVGAGI (reference sequence).

The chain combines TRBV3-1 (or the pseudogene TRBV3-2) with TRBJ1-1; D perhaps matches TRBD1 (6 bases). The germline V gene has CDR1 LGHDT and CDR2 YNNKEL (reference sequence). Trimming pared 0 bases from V and 7 bases from J, leaving 12 bases between. The CDR3 is 14 residues long. The CDR3 sequence: CASSQDRGGGEAFF. CDR3 sequence (DNA): TGTGCCAGCAGCCAAGATCGGGGGGGCGGTGAAGCTTTCTTT.

The sample holds a few counts of this clone. At one end the junction does not follow the germline gene, possibly because of a read error. This sequence joins TRBV7-7 and TRBJ2-2; D remains ambiguous. This CDR3 comprises 14 residues. Germline V gene data show CDR1 as SSHAT and CDR2 as FNYEAQ (reference sequence). This CDR3 reads CASSSGPDTGELFF. In DNA, the CDR3 is TGTGCTAGCAGCTCGGGTCCAGACACCGGGGAGCTGTTTTTT.

V usage is TRBV9 and J usage is TRBJ2-1, with 16 bases fitting TRBD2. V lost 4 bases, J lost 8 bases, and 15 bases stayed unmatched. Germline V lookup: CDR1 SGDLS, CDR2 YYNGEE. This CDR3 is built from 19 residues. The DNA for the CDR3 is TGTGCCAGCAGCCCAGGGACTAGCGGGAGGGCCCCTAGATCCCATGAGCAGTTCTTC. It yields the protein CASSPGTSGRAPRSHEQFF. The entire variable domain, with the rest obtained from reference TRBV9 and TRBJ2-1, is as follows: DSGVTQTPKHLITATGQRVTLRCSPRSGDLSVYWYQQSLDQGLQFLIQYYNGEERAKGNILERFSAQQFPDLHSELNLSSLELGDSALYFCASSPGTSGRAPRSHEQFFGPGTRLTVL.

This chain connects TRBV3-1 (or the pseudogene TRBV3-2) to TRBJ2-2; D is unclear. Germline V gives CDR1 LGHDT, CDR2 YNNKEL (reference sequence). This CDR3 spans 16 amino acids. V was cut by 1 base and J by 1 base, with 10 bases left in between. This CDR3 is CASSQGAVMNTGELFF. The CDR3 nucleotides are TGTGCCAGCAGCCAAGGCGCGGTTATGAACACCGGGGAGCTGTTTTTT.

The V and J genes are TRBV5-4 and TRBJ2-2, with 11 bases aligning to TRBD2. Per germline, CDR1 SGHNT and CDR2 YYREEE (reference sequence). V was clipped by 4 bases and J by 4 bases; unmatched bases: 6. The CDR3 is 16 residues long. For the CDR3, the DNA is TGTGCCAGCAGCAGCGGGACTAGCGGCGTCACCGGGGAGCTGTTTTTT. Residues: CASSSGTSGVTGELFF.